The 25 T cell receptor beta chains reported below all come from one sample, sequenced in a study of blood T cell repertoires in COVID-19. TCRdb keeps only in-frame clones here, not all; method: immunoSEQ multiplex PCR. The data show about 400,000 clones, with approximately 85% seen just once and approximately 2.1% held by the top ten. Input material: PBMCs or T cells enriched from blood (not recorded which). Source of these receptors: a woman aged 40 to 50 with acute COVID-19.

This chain's CDR3 is CASSPGLAGNEQFF. CDR3 nucleotides: TGTGCCAGCTCACCGGGACTAGCGGGGAATGAGCAGTTCTTC. The chain recombines TRBV18 with TRBJ2-1, with 13 bases aligning to TRBD2. Trimming cost V 3 bases and J 7 bases; bases outside gene matches: 0. This CDR3 region has 14 residues. Germline V gene lookup returns CDR1 KGHSH and CDR2 LQKENI.

The chain employs TRBV5-1 and TRBJ2-1, with 8 bases identical to TRBD2. CDR1 and CDR2 from the germline V gene are SGHRS and YFSETQ. V was pared by 0 bases and J by 8 bases, with 10 bases of the junction left unmatched. The CDR3 spans 16 residues. The DNA for the CDR3 is TGCGCCAGCAGCTTGGGCGGAATAGCGGGGTTCGATGAGCAGTTCTTC. Its protein is CASSLGGIAGFDEQFF.

The gene calls are TRBV25-1 and TRBJ2-1; D call uncertain. The germline V gene encodes CDR1 MGHDK and CDR2 SYGVNS. V was shortened by 2 bases and J by 0 bases, with 11 bases between the two germline ends. The CDR3 is 16 residues long. The CDR3 is CASSEAVSSSYNEQFF. CDR3 nucleotides: TGTGCCAGCAGTGAAGCGGTCAGCTCCTCCTACAATGAGCAGTTCTTC.

J is TRBJ2-1 and V is TRBV7-2; 10 bases are shared with TRBD2. There are 15 residues in the CDR3. CDR1 and CDR2 from the germline V gene are SGHTA and FQGNSA. The ends lost 1 base at V and 6 bases at J; junction bases unmatched: 3. This CDR3 reads CASSLGTSGFNEQFF. The CDR3 coding sequence is TGTGCCAGCAGCTTAGGGACTAGCGGTTTCAATGAGCAGTTCTTC.

V and J are TRBV30 and TRBJ1-3, with D possibly TRBD1 on 5 matching bases. This CDR3 has 12 residues. V was clipped by 5 bases and J by 0 bases, with 5 bases between them. Per germline, CDR1 GTSNPN and CDR2 SVGIG (reference sequence). CDR3 sequence: CAWGHSGNTIYF. The CDR3 nucleotides read TGTGCCTGGGGACACTCTGGAAACACCATATATTTT.

The J gene is TRBJ1-1, the V gene TRBV21-1; TRBD1 was called by the table and not checked on the DNA. TRBV21-1 is a pseudogene. The CDR3 extends over 16 amino acids. CDR3 nucleotide sequence: TGTGCCAGCAGCAAAGGGGACAGGGGGGTTGGGACTGAAGCTTTCTTT. Encoded protein: CASSKGDRGVGTEAFF.

The V and J genes are TRBV7-9 and TRBJ1-4; TRBD1 is a possible D gene (5 bases). The V end lost 6 bases, the J end lost 10 bases, and 15 bases lay between the germline ends. The CDR3 has 13 amino acids. Germline values: CDR1 SEHNR, CDR2 FQNEAQ (reference sequence). The CDR3 DNA reads TGTGCCAGCAGGGGCAGCCCCGGGGGAAAACTGTTTTTT. Its translation: CASRGSPGGKLFF.

The chain couples TRBV10-3 to TRBJ1-3; D uncertain. V lost 8 bases to trimming and J lost 2 bases, with 7 bases between them. Germline V lookup: CDR1 ENHRY, CDR2 SYGVKD. This CDR3 is 12 amino acids long. The CDR3, as DNA: TGTGCCATCCGGGATACTGGAAACACCATATATTTT. Protein product: CAIRDTGNTIYF.

This clone came up once. The J gene is TRBJ1-1, the V gene TRBV10-2; D call uncertain. Trimming removed 8 bases at V and 3 bases at J, with 13 bases between. CDR3 length equals 13 residues. The germline CDR1 and CDR2 sequences are WSHSY and SAAADI. Here the CDR3 reads CASGRRRDTEAFF. CDR3 DNA: TGCGCCAGCGGCCGACGGCGGGACACTGAAGCTTTCTTT.

The gene calls are TRBV20-1 and TRBJ1-1; D not certain. The CDR3 length is 13 residues. Trimming shortened V by 3 bases and J by 3 bases, and 11 bases separated the two germline ends. CDR1 DFQATT and CDR2 SNEGSKA come from the germline V gene (reference sequence). This CDR3 is CSASFQRYTEAFF. The CDR3, as DNA: TGCAGTGCTAGTTTTCAGCGATACACTGAAGCTTTCTTT.

On this clone: In the same sample, other DNA sequences code for this CDR3. V usage is TRBV3-1 (or the pseudogene TRBV3-2) and J usage is TRBJ1-1; 7 bases line up with TRBD1. The V and J ends lost 0 bases and 1 base, in that order; junction bases with no gene match: 5. The CDR3 runs 16 residues. Per germline, CDR1 LGHDT and CDR2 YNNKEL (reference sequence). In DNA, the CDR3 is TGTGCCAGCAGCCAAGAGTTTAGGACAGGGAACACTGAAGCTTTCTTT. Amino acid sequence: CASSQEFRTGNTEAFF.

The chain is built from TRBV19 and TRBJ1-1, with 7 bases that match TRBD1. V trimming: 6 bases; J trimming: 3 bases; junction bases outside the gene matches: 10. The CDR3 contains 15 residues. Per the germline V gene, CDR1 is LNHDA and CDR2 is SQIVND (reference sequence). The CDR3 bases are TGTGCCAGTAGCCGAAACAGGGGAGGTGACACTGAAGCTTTCTTT. This translates into CASSRNRGGDTEAFF.

This clone showed up just once. This chain connects TRBV6-5 to TRBJ1-1; TRBD1 matches 9 bases. Germline loops: CDR1 MNHEY, CDR2 SVGAGI. CDR3 length equals 14 residues. V lost 6 bases and J lost 6; bases outside the gene matches: 8. CDR3 in DNA: TGTGCCAGCAGCTATGACAGGGGGAGGTCTGAAGCTTTCTTT. This encodes CASSYDRGRSEAFF.

This chain joins TRBV7-2 and TRBJ1-3, with D possibly being TRBD1 (5 bases). Germline values: CDR1 SGHTA, CDR2 FQGNSA. The ends were cut back, 2 bases at V and 4 bases at J, with 12 bases in the middle. CDR3 length: 15 residues. CDR3 nucleotides: TGTGCCAGCAGCTTAATTGCAGGGTACGGAAACACCATATATTTT. Encoded protein: CASSLIAGYGNTIYF.

The V and J genes are TRBV29-1 and TRBJ1-2, with TRBD1 matching over 8 bases. V was pared by 7 bases and J by 5 bases, with 6 bases of the junction left unmatched. CDR1 SQVTM and CDR2 ANQGSEA come from the germline V gene. The CDR3 has 12 residues. CDR3 sequence reads: CSAGQGRYGYTF. CDR3 sequence (DNA): TGCAGCGCAGGACAGGGTCGATATGGCTACACCTTC.

The CDR3 DNA sequence: TGCGCCAGCAGCTTGGGACAGGGTGTAGATACGCAGTATTTT. This translates into CASSLGQGVDTQYF. V is TRBV5-1 and J is TRBJ2-3; 7 bases match TRBD1. Looked up from germline, CDR1 is SGHRS and CDR2 is YFSETQ. The V segment lost 0 bases and the J segment 5 bases; nucleotides outside the gene matches: 3. The CDR3 runs 14 residues.

This rearrangement joins TRBV30 to TRBJ1-2; D is uncertain. Germline CDR1 reads GTSNPN; CDR2 reads SVGIG (reference sequence). The V end was cut by 2 bases, the J end by 5 bases, with 12 bases between. The CDR3 extends over 13 amino acids. The CDR3 loop is CAWSSGEQYGYTF. Written as DNA, the CDR3 is TGTGCCTGGAGTAGTGGGGAGCAGTATGGCTACACCTTC.

The V call is TRBV5-1, the J call TRBJ1-3; D unresolved. Germline V lookup: CDR1 SGHRS, CDR2 YFSETQ. The CDR3 consists of 14 residues. Trimming took off 0 bases at V and 4 bases at J, with 8 bases between the two ends. The CDR3 here is CASSLDGAGNTIYF. CDR3 in DNA: TGCGCCAGCAGCTTGGACGGAGCCGGAAACACCATATATTTT.

On this clone itself: This specimen includes other DNA sequences encoding the same CDR3. This chain uses TRBV11-2 with TRBJ2-7, with D uncertain. Trimming shortened V by 0 bases and J by 3 bases, and 6 bases separated the two germline ends. This CDR3 has 13 amino acids. Germline V CDR1 and CDR2: SGHAT, FQNNGV. The DNA for the CDR3 is TGTGCCAGCAGCTTAGATCGAGACTACGAGCAGTACTTC. This translates into CASSLDRDYEQYF.

V and J are TRBV18 and TRBJ1-1; 7 bases agree with TRBD1. The V gene's germline CDR1 is KGHSH and CDR2 LQKENI. With V trimmed by 2 bases and J by 0 bases, 6 bases remained unmatched. CDR3 length: 16 amino acids. Written as DNA, the CDR3 is TGTGCCAGCTCACCATCCCGGGACAGCGTGAACACTGAAGCTTTCTTT. Protein: CASSPSRDSVNTEAFF. The entire variable domain, with the rest obtained from reference TRBV18 and TRBJ1-1, is as follows: NAGVMQNPRHLVRRRGQEARLRCSPMKGHSHVYWYRQLPEEGLKFMVYLQKENIIDESGMPKERFSAEFPKEGPSILRIQQVVRGDSAAYFCASSPSRDSVNTEAFFGQGTRLTVV.

This sequence joins TRBV11-2 and TRBJ2-1; D is uncertain. The CDR3 runs 14 residues. CDR1 SGHAT and CDR2 FQNNGV come from the germline V gene. Trimming removed 5 bases from V and 7 bases from J, with 15 bases in between. The CDR3: CASSPVALLNEQFF. The DNA of the CDR3 is TGTGCCAGCAGCCCGGTAGCTCTGCTGAATGAGCAGTTCTTC.

The J gene is TRBJ1-2, the V gene TRBV6-5, with D maybe TRBD1 (5 bases). The CDR3 is made up of 14 amino acids. CDR1 and CDR2 (germline): MNHEY, SVGAGI. V was cut by 6 bases and J by 4 bases, with 15 bases left in between. The CDR3 here is CASSTSGRVYGYTF. CDR3 sequence (DNA): TGTGCCAGCAGCACTTCAGGCAGGGTCTATGGCTACACCTTC.

This clone was counted a single time. This chain links TRBV3-1 (or the pseudogene TRBV3-2) with TRBJ2-7; 7 bases map to TRBD2. The CDR3 consists of 13 residues. CDR1 is LGHDT and CDR2 is YNNKEL in the germline V gene (reference sequence). V shed 4 bases, J shed 4 bases, and the junction held 4 bases outside the gene matches. The CDR3 DNA reads TGTGCCAGCAGCCCCGGGACTATATACGAGCAGTACTTC. This translates into CASSPGTIYEQYF.

Comments on this clone: Other DNA sequences within the sample encode an identical CDR3. This chain joins TRBV29-1 and TRBJ2-7, with 10 bases that match TRBD1. Germline CDR1 is SQVTM and CDR2 is ANQGSEA. The CDR3 covers 12 residues. After removal of 6 bases from V and 6 bases from J, the junction contained 5 bases not matched to a gene. CDR3 nucleotide sequence: TGCAGCGTAGGGGACAGGGGAGGCGAGCAGTACTTC. Protein sequence: CSVGDRGGEQYF.

The J gene is TRBJ2-3, the V gene TRBV7-2, with D unresolved. V lost 0 bases to trimming and J lost 5 bases, with 9 bases between them. The CDR3 totals 14 residues. Germline-derived CDR1 and CDR2 are SGHTA and FQGNSA. CDR3 sequence (DNA): TGTGCCAGCAGCTTAGCGGTCGCCGGAGATACGCAGTATTTT. Amino acids: CASSLAVAGDTQYF.